Shown below are 14 T cell receptor beta chains from a single sample sequenced in a study of T cell responses to AZD1222 COVID-19 vaccine (dated by TCRdb to about 2021). Library prep was done by the immunoSEQ multiplex PCR assay. TCRdb stores this immuneACCESS table with in-frame sequences only. Part of the clones is absent; in the studies checked, under half of the shortfall reflects unresolved V genes, and no reason is known for the rest. The sample table lists 80,000 or so clones, around 90% of them with a count of one. The biggest ten clones account for approximately 5.4% of the sample. This specimen's time point label, interpreted: baseline before first vaccination. This sample's treatment or condition label indicates: meningococcal conjugate vaccine given as trial control. This specimen was peripheral blood, taken on day 0 of MenACWY control vaccination. The receptors stem from an adult in good health.

This chain connects TRBV15 to TRBJ1-5; D is undetermined. Trimming took off 1 base at V and 5 bases at J, with 6 bases between the two ends. The CDR3 has 13 residues. Germline V gene sequence: CDR1 LNHNV, CDR2 YYDKDF (reference sequence). In DNA form, the CDR3 reads TGTGCCACCAGCAGAGGAGAGTATCAGCCCCAGCATTTT. Protein product: CATSRGEYQPQHF.

This clone was seen once. The chain has TRBV6-1 and TRBJ1-2; 7 bases fit TRBD1. V trimming: 2 bases; J trimming: 5 bases; junction bases outside the gene matches: 8. The CDR3 runs 15 residues. Germline V gene sequence: CDR1 MNHNS, CDR2 SASEGT. The CDR3 loop is CASSEKGGAWYGYTF. CDR3 nucleotides: TGTGCCAGCAGTGAAAAAGGGGGCGCTTGGTATGGCTACACCTTC.

V gene TRBV28 combines with J gene TRBJ2-7; possible D gene TRBD1, 6 bases. The germline CDR1 and CDR2 sequences are MDHEN and SYDVKM. Trimming pared 4 bases from V and 2 bases from J, leaving 15 bases between. The CDR3 loop spans 15 amino acids. The CDR3 protein is CASSSYRDRPYEQYF. CDR3 sequence (DNA): TGTGCCAGCAGTTCCTACAGGGATCGGCCCTACGAGCAGTACTTC.

The chain carries TRBV12-3 or TRBV12-4 and TRBJ2-7; D unresolved. V was trimmed by 4 bases and J by 3 bases, leaving 7 bases between them. The CDR3 contains 12 residues. CDR3 nucleotide sequence: TGTGCCAGCAGTTCTTTGGACTACGAGCAGTACTTC. Encoded protein: CASSSLDYEQYF.

This clone was observed a few times. V and J are TRBV4-2 and TRBJ2-3, with 9 bases lining up with TRBD1. This CDR3 spans 18 amino acids. Losses at the gene ends were 2 bases for V and 0 bases for J; bases not matched to a gene: 9. Germline assignment: CDR1 LGHNA and CDR2 YNFKEQ. For the CDR3, the DNA is TGTGCCAGCAGCCAACTTGCCGGGACAGGGACTAGCACAGATACGCAGTATTTT. Residues: CASSQLAGTGTSTDTQYF.

The chain carries TRBV15 and TRBJ1-6, with 8 nucleotides matching TRBD1. CDR3 size: 16 residues. V lost 0 bases to trimming and J lost 9 bases; unmatched junction nucleotides: 7. Germline loops: CDR1 LNHNV, CDR2 YYDKDF (reference sequence). CDR3 sequence: CATSRESQGASSPLHF. CDR3 nucleotide sequence: TGTGCCACCAGCAGAGAATCCCAGGGGGCAAGTTCACCCCTCCACTTT.

This clone appeared a single time. The chain uses TRBV9 and TRBJ2-2, with D uncertain. This CDR3 contains 12 residues. Trimming cost V 0 bases and J 7 bases, with 4 bases left between them. The V gene's germline CDR1 is SGDLS and CDR2 YYNGEE. Here the CDR3 DNA reads TGTGCCAGCAGCGTAGGTATCGGGGAGCTGTTTTTT. This sequence encodes CASSVGIGELFF.

V and J are TRBV6-6 and TRBJ1-2; D might be TRBD1 (6 bases). The CDR3 covers 13 residues. Germline V gene sequence: CDR1 MNHNY, CDR2 SVGAGI (reference sequence). V was clipped by 5 bases and J by 2 bases, with 9 bases between them. In nucleotides, the CDR3 is TGTGCCAGCAGTCCCGGACAGAACTATGGCTACACCTTC. It specifies CASSPGQNYGYTF.

The rearrangement uses TRBV30 and TRBJ2-3; 9 bases map to TRBD2. CDR1 GTSNPN and CDR2 SVGIG come from the germline V gene (reference sequence). Germline trimming cut 5 bases from V and 2 bases from J; bases unmatched to any gene: 2. The CDR3 is 13 amino acids. The CDR3 reads CAWRGGATDTQYF. CDR3 nucleotides: TGTGCCTGGCGCGGGGGGGCCACAGATACGCAGTATTTT. The full variable domain, in which reference TRBV30 and TRBJ2-3 provide the parts outside the CDR3, is SQTIHQWPATLVQPVGSPLSLECTVEGTSNPNLYWYRQAAGRGLQLLFYSVGIGQISSEVPQNLSASRPQDRQFILSSKKLLLSDSGFYLCAWRGGATDTQYFGPGTRLTVL.

The chain recombines TRBV4-1 with TRBJ2-7, with unresolved D. With 0 bases removed from V and 6 bases from J, the gap between germline ends came to 15 bases. This CDR3 is built from 15 residues. CDR1 and CDR2 from the germline V gene are MGHRA and YSYEKL. DNA for the CDR3: TGCGCCAGCAGCCAAGATCCCTCGGTGGCGCGCGAGCAGTACTTC. Encoded protein: CASSQDPSVAREQYF.

The chain carries TRBV4-1 and TRBJ1-2; D may be TRBD1 (5 bases). From germline, CDR1 is MGHRA and CDR2 YSYEKL. The V gene lost 0 bases and the J gene lost 6 bases, with 11 bases spanning the gap. The CDR3 extends over 14 amino acids. Here the CDR3 DNA reads TGCGCCAGCAGCCAAGATTCAGGGTTTCATGGCTACACCTTC. Its translation is CASSQDSGFHGYTF.

V and J are TRBV2 and TRBJ1-4, with D hard to call. CDR1 and CDR2 (germline): SNHLY, FYNNEI. V lost 6 bases, J lost 3 bases, and 17 bases lay in between. The CDR3 length is 16 residues. In nucleotides, the CDR3 is TGTGCCAGCAGCGTAGAGCCGCGGGCGGCTAATGAAAAACTGTTTTTT. Its translation: CASSVEPRAANEKLFF.

J is TRBJ1-1 and V is TRBV5-1; D gene ambiguous. Looked up from germline, CDR1 is SGHRS and CDR2 is YFSETQ. CDR3 length equals 14 residues. Trimming cost V 0 bases and J 1 base, with 7 bases left between them. Written as DNA, the CDR3 is TGCGCCAGCAGCTTGGCGAACGGGAACACTGAAGCTTTCTTT. Amino acid sequence: CASSLANGNTEAFF.

J is TRBJ2-7 and V is TRBV19, with D perhaps being TRBD1 or TRBD2 (5 bases each). CDR1 and CDR2 from the germline V gene are LNHDA and SQIVND (reference sequence). Trimming took 3 bases from V and 5 from J, leaving 11 bases between them. The CDR3 sequence is 13 residues long. In nucleotides, the CDR3 is TGTGCCAGTAGTATCCTGGGGACCGACGAGCAGTACTTC. It translates to CASSILGTDEQYF.